This T cell receptor (beta chain) is from a study of OX40 agonist ivuxolimab in advanced cancers. Details on this clone: Its matching antigen is unknown.

Overall study findings and caveats: Among the nonresponders, some also had low normalized T-cell clonal expansion.

The germline V gene has CDR1 KGHSH and CDR2 LQKENI. This CDR3 is built from 14 residues. V was clipped by 3 bases and J by 5 bases; unmatched bases: 6. The method was immunoSEQ multiplex PCR; TCRdb's version includes in-frame clones alone and lacks a portion of them. The table includes about 40,000 clones, approximately 89% detected once. Sequenced here: CD4+ or CD8+ T cells sorted from blood, sampled in a trial of the OX40 agonist ivuxolimab. This sequence was found in an adult with an advanced solid tumor such as melanoma, head and neck, liver or kidney cancer. The J gene is TRBJ1-1, the V gene TRBV18; 7 bases agree with TRBD1. The chain's CDR3 is CASSPDRVGTEAFF. CDR3 nucleotides: TGTGCCAGCTCACCCGACAGGGTTGGAACTGAAGCTTTCTTT.